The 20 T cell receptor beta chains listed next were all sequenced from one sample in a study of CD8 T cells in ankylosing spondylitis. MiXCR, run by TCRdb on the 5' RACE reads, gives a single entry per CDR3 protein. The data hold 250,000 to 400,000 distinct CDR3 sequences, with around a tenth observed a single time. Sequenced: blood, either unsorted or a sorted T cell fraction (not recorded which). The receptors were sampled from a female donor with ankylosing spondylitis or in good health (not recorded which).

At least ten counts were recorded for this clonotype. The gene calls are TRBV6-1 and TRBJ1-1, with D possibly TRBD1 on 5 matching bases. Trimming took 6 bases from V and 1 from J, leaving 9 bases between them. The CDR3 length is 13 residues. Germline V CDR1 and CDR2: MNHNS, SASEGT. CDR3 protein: CASRKGPNTEAFF. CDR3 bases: TGTGCCAGCAGAAAGGGACCGAACACTGAAGCTTTCTTT.

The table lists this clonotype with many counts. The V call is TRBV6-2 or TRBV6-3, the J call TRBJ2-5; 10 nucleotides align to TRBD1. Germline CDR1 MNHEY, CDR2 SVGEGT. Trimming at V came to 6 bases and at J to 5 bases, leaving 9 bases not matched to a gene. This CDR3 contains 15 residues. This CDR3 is CASSPGQGIFETQYF. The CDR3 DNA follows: TGTGCCAGCAGCCCGGGACAGGGGATTTTCGAGACCCAGTACTTC.

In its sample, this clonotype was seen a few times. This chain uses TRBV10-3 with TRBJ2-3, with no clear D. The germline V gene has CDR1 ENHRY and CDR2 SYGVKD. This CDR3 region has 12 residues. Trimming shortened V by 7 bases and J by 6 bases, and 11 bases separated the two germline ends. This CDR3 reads CAIKAVGDTQYF. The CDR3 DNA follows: TGTGCCATCAAAGCTGTTGGGGATACGCAGTATTTT.

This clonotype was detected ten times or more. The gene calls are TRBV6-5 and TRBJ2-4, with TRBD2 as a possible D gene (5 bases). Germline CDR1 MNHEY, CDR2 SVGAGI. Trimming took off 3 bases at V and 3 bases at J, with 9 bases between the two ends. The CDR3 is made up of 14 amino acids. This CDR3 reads CASSYVANKNIQYF. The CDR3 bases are TGTGCCAGCAGTTATGTAGCGAACAAAAACATTCAGTACTTC.

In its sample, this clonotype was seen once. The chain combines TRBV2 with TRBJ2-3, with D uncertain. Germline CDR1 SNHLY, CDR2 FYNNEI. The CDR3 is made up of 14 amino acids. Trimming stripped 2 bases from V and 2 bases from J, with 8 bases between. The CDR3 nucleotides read TGTGCCAGCAGTGAAATCGGTGTCACAGATACGCAGTATTTT. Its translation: CASSEIGVTDTQYF.

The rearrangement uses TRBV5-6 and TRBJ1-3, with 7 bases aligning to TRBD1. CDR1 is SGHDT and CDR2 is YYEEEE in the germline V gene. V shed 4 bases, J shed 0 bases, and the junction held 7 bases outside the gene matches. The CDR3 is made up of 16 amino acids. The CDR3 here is CASSLQGRFSGNTIYF. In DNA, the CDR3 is TGTGCCAGCAGCCTACAGGGGCGATTCTCTGGAAACACCATATATTTT. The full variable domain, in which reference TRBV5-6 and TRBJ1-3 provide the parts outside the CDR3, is DAGVTQSPTHLIKTRGQQVTLRCSPKSGHDTVSWYQQALGQGPQFIFQYYEEEERQRGNFPDRFSGHQFPNYSSELNVNALLLGDSALYLCASSLQGRFSGNTIYFGEGSWLTVV.

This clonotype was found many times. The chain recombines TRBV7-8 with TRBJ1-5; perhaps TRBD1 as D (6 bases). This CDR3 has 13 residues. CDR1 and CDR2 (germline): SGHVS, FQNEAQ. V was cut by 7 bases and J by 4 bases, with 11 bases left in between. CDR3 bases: TGTGCCAGCACTAGGGGGGGGAATCAGCCCCAGCATTTT. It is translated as CASTRGGNQPQHF.

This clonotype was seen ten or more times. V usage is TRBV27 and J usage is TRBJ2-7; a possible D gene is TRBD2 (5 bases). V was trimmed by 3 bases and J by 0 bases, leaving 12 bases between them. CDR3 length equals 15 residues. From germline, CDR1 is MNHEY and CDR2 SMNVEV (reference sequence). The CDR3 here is CASSFEGTISYEQYF. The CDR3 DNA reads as TGTGCCAGCAGTTTCGAGGGTACTATCTCCTACGAGCAGTACTTC.

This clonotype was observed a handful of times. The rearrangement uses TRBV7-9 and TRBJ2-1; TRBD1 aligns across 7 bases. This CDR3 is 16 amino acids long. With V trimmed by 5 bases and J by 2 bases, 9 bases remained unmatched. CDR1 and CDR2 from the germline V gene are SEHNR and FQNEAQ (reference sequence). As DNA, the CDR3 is TGTGCCAGCAGCCAACAGGGGTCTCCCCCCTACAATGAGCAGTTCTTC. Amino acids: CASSQQGSPPYNEQFF.

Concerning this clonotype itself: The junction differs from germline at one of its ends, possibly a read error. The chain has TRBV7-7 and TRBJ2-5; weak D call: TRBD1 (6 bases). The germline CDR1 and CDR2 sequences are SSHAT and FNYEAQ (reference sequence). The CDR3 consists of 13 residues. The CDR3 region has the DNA TGTGCTAGCAGCCAGGACAGCCAAGAGACCCAGTACTTC. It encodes CASSQDSQETQYF.

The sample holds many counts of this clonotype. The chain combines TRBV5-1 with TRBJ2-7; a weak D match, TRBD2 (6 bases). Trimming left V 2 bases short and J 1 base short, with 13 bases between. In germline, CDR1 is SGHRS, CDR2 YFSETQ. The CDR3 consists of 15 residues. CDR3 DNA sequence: TGCGCCAGCAGCTTACTGACCGGAGGGTCCTACGAGCAGTACTTC. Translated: CASSLLTGGSYEQYF.

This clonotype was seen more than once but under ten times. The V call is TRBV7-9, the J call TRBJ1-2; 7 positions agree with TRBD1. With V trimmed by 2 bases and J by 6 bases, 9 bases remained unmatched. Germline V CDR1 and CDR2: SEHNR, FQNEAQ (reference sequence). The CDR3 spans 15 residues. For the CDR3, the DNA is TGTGCCAGCAGCTTAACCTCCTACAGGGGTGATGGCTACACCTTC. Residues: CASSLTSYRGDGYTF.

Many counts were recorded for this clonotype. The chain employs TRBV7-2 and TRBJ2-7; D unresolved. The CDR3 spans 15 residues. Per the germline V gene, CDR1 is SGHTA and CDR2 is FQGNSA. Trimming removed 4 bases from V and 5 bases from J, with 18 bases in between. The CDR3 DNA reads TGTGCCAGCAGCTCGGAACAGCATTCGGTCCACGAGCAGTACTTC. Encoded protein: CASSSEQHSVHEQYF.

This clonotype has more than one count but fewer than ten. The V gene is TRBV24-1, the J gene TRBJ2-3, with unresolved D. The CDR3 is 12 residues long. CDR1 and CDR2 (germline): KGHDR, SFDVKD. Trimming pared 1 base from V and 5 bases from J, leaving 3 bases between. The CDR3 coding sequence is TGTGCCACCAGTGATTTTCGAGATACGCAGTATTTT. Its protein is CATSDFRDTQYF.

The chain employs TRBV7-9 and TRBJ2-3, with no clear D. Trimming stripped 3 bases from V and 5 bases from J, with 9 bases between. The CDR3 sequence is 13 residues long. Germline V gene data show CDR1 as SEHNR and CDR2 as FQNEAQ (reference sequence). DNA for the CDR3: TGTGCCAGCAGCTTCCGCGGTGTAGATACGCAGTATTTT. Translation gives CASSFRGVDTQYF.

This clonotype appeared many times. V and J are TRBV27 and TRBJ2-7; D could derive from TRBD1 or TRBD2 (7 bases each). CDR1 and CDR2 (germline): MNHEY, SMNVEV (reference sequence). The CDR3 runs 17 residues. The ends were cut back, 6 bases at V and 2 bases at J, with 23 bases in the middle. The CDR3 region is CASSRTGLAEITYEQYF. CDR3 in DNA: TGTGCCAGCAGCCGGACAGGTCTAGCGGAGATTACCTACGAGCAGTACTTC.

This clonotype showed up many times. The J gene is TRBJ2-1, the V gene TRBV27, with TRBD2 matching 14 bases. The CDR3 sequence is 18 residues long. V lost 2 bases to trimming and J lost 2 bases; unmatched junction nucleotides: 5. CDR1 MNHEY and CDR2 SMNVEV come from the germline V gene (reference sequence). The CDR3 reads CASSLIRTSGRPYNEQFF. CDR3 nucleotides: TGTGCCAGCAGTTTAATCAGGACTAGCGGGAGGCCCTACAATGAGCAGTTCTTC.

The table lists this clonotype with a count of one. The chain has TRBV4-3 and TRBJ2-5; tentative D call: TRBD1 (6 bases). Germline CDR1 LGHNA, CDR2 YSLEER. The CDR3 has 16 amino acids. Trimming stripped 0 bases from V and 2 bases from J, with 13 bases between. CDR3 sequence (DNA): TGCGCCAGCAGCCAAGATGGCGTGGGGACACAAGAGACCCAGTACTTC. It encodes CASSQDGVGTQETQYF.

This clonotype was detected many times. The CDR3 loop reads CASSLRGSSGGEQYF. The CDR3 region has the DNA TGTGCCAGCAGCTTGAGGGGGTCGTCCGGGGGTGAGCAGTACTTC. V gene TRBV7-9 combines with J gene TRBJ2-7, with D possibly called TRBD1 or TRBD2 (6 bases each). The germline gives CDR1 SEHNR, CDR2 FQNEAQ (reference sequence). V was cut by 3 bases and J by 7 bases, with 19 bases left in between. This CDR3 has 15 amino acids.

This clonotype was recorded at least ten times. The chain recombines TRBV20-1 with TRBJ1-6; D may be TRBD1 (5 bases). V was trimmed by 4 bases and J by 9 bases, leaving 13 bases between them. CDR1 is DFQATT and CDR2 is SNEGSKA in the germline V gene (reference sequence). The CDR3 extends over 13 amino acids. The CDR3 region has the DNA TGCAGTGCTACCCGGGACGGGGTTTCACCCCTCCACTTT. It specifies CSATRDGVSPLHF.